The T cell receptor beta chain described here comes from a study of blood T cell repertoires in COVID-19. Study in general: Sites across the United States, Italy and Spain contributed samples from acute and convalescent COVID-19. In each case, the material was cDNA or gDNA derived from T cells, B-cell-depleted T cells, or PBMCs.

Under the authors' procedure: Estimates of nucleated cell counts were drawn from the amplification of reference gene primers. TCRdb keeps only in-frame clones here, not all; method: immunoSEQ multiplex PCR. For V, J and clone size, that table is used; D and trimming come from the DNA. The data show some 130,000 clones, approximately 80% seen once. The V and J ends lost 5 bases and 7 bases respectively, with 23 bases between them. Germline CDR1 MNHEY, CDR2 SMNVEV (reference sequence). The CDR3 loop spans 17 amino acids. Input material: peripheral blood. The receptor comes from an older man with acute or convalescent COVID-19. The chain recombines TRBV27 with TRBJ1-4; D perhaps matches TRBD1 (6 bases). The CDR3 is CASSPRYNGQNREKLFF. In nucleotides, the CDR3 is TGTGCCAGCAGTCCCAGATACAACGGACAGAATCGTGAAAAACTGTTTTTT.